The sequence of this T cell receptor (beta chain) was determined in a study of T cells after yellow fever vaccination. General study findings and limits: Within FACS-sorted repertoires, abundant clonotypes contaminating from the bulk population could be present. Clonotype sharing between CD4 and CD8 compartments was small. Most clones from primary vaccination were detected again post-booster (roughly 96% CD4, roughly 91% CD8).

By 5'RACE template switching, TCR cDNA was produced, with a universal primer site and UMIs added in the process. Each CDR3 protein is one row after TCRdb ran MiXCR on the 5' RACE reads. The profile shows 400,000 or so distinct CDR3 sequences, more than 9% of them singletons. This clonotype was counted a few times. What it recognizes is unknown. J was trimmed by 0 bases and V by 3 bases; bases with no gene match: 1. The CDR3 extends over 14 amino acids. Per germline, CDR1 LNHDA and CDR2 SQIVND (reference sequence). The J gene is TRBJ2-7, the V gene TRBV19, with 8 bases that match TRBD1. The receptor was isolated from a young man who received the YFV17D yellow fever vaccine. The material sequenced was PBMCs, taken on the day of the first yellow fever vaccination. CDR3 nucleotide sequence: TGTGCCAGTAGTATTGGACAGGGCTCCTACGAGCAGTACTTC. Translating gives CASSIGQGSYEQYF. The full variable domain, rest sourced from reference TRBV19 and TRBJ2-7, is DGGITQSPKYLFRKEGQNVTLSCEQNLNHDAMYWYRQDPGQGLRLIYYSQIVNDFQKGDIAEGYSVSREKKESFPLTVTSAQKNPTAFYLCASSIGQGSYEQYFGPGTRLTVT.